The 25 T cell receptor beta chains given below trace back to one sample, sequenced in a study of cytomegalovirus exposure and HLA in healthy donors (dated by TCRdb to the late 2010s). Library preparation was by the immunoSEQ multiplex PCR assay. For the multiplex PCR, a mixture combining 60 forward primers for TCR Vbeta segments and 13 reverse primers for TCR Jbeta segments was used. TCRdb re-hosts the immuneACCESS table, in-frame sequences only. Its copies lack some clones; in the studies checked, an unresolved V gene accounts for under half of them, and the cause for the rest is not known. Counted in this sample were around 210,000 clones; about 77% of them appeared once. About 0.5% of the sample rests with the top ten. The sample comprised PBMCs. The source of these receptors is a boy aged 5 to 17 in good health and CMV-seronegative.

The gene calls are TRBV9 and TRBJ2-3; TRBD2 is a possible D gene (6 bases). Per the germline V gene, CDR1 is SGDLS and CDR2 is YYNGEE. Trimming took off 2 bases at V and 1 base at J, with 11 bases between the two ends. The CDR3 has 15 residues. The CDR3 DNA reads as TGTGCCAGCAGCGTGGGAGGTTCCCGCACAGATACGCAGTATTTT. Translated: CASSVGGSRTDTQYF.

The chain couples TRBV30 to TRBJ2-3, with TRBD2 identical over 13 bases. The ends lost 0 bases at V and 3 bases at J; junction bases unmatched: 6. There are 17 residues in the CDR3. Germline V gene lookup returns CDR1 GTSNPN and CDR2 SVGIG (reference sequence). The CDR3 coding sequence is TGTGCCTGGAGTGTACAGGGACTAGCGGGGATAACAGATACGCAGTATTTT. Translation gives CAWSVQGLAGITDTQYF.

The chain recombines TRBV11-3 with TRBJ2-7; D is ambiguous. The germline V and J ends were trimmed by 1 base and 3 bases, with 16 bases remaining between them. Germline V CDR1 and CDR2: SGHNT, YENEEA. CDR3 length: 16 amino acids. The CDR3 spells CASSLAYGPRHYEQYF. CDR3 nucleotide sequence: TGTGCCAGCAGCTTAGCTTATGGGCCCCGTCACTACGAGCAGTACTTC.

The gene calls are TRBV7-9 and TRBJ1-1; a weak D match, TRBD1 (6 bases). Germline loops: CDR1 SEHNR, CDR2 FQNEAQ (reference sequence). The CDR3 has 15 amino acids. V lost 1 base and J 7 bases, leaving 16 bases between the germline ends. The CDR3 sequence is CASSLGSSGRGEAFF. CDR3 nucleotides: TGTGCCAGCAGCTTAGGGTCCTCGGGCAGGGGTGAAGCTTTCTTT.

CDR3 nucleotides: TGTGCCAGCAGTTTCCAGACAGGGGGCCGAATCGGTGGCTACACCTTC. This sequence encodes CASSFQTGGRIGGYTF. The chain links TRBV6-6 to TRBJ1-2; 10 nucleotides line up with TRBD1. With V trimmed by 4 bases and J by 7 bases, 12 bases remained unmatched. This CDR3 is 16 amino acids long. Germline CDR1 MNHNY, CDR2 SVGAGI (reference sequence).

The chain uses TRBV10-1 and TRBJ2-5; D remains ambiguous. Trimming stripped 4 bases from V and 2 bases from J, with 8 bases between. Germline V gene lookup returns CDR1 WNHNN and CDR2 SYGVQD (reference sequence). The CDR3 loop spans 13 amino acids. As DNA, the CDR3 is TGCGCCAGCAGTGGACTGGATCAAGAGACCCAGTACTTC. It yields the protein CASSGLDQETQYF.

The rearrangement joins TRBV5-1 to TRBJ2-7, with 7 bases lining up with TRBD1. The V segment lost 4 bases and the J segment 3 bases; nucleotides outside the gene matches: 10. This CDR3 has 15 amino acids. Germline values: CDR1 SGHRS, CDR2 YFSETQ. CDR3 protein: CASSPESGQNYEQYF. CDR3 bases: TGCGCCAGCAGCCCCGAATCGGGACAGAACTACGAGCAGTACTTC.

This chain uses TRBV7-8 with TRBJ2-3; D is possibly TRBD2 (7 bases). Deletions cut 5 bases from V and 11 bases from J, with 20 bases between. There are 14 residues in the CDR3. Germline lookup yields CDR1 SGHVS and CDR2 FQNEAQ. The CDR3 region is CASSPRTRGWKQYF. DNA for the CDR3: TGTGCCAGCAGCCCCCGGACTAGGGGGTGGAAGCAGTATTTT.

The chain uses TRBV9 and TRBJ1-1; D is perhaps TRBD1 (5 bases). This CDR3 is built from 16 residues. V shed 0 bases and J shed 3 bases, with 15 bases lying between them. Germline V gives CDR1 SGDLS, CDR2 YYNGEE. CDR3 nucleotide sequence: TGTGCCAGCAGCGTAGATGGGGGGGTAGTTGACACTGAAGCTTTCTTT. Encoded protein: CASSVDGGVVDTEAFF.

The CDR3 bases are TGTGCCAGCAACACAAAGGGGCTAGCGGGTCAAGAGACCCAGTACTTC. Translation gives CASNTKGLAGQETQYF. This sequence joins TRBV2 and TRBJ2-5; 8 nucleotides line up with TRBD2. With V trimmed by 7 bases and J by 2 bases, 12 bases remained unmatched. The CDR3 runs to 16 residues. The germline CDR1 and CDR2 sequences are SNHLY and FYNNEI.

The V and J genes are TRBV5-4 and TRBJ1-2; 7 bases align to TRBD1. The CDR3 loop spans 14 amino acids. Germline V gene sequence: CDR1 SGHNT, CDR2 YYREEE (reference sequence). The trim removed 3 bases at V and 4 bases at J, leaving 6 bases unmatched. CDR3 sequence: CASSSRQGSYGYTF. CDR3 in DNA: TGTGCCAGCAGCTCGAGACAGGGCAGCTATGGCTACACCTTC. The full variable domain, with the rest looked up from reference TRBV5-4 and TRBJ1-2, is ETGVTQSPTHLIKTRGQQVTLRCSSQSGHNTVSWYQQALGQGPQFIFQYYREEENGRGNFPPRFSGLQFPNYSSELNVNALELDDSALYLCASSSRQGSYGYTFGSGTRLTVV.

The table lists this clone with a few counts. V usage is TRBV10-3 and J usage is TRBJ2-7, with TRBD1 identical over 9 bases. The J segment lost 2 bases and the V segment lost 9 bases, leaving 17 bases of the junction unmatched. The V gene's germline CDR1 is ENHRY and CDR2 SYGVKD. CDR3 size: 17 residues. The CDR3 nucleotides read TGTGCCATTGGGACAGGGCGTCTGGAGGGGGTGACCTACGAGCAGTACTTC. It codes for CAIGTGRLEGVTYEQYF.

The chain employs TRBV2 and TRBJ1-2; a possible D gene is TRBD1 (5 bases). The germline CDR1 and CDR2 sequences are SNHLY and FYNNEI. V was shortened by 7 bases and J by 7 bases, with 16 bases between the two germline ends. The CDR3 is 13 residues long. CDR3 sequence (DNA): TGTGCCAGCATAAGTATAGGGACTGGTGGCTACACCTTC. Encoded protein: CASISIGTGGYTF. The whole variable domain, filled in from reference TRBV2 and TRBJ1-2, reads EPEVTQTPSHQVTQMGQEVILRCVPISNHLYFYWYRQILGQKVEFLVSFYNNEISEKSEIFDDQFSVERPDGSNFTLKIRSTKLEDSAMYFCASISIGTGGYTFGSGTRLTVV.

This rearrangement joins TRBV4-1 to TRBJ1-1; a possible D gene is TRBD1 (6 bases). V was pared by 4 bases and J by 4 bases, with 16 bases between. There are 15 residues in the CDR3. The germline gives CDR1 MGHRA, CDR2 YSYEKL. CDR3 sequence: CASSPGKRGPTEAFF. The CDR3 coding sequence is TGCGCCAGCAGCCCGGGTAAGCGGGGGCCCACTGAAGCTTTCTTT.

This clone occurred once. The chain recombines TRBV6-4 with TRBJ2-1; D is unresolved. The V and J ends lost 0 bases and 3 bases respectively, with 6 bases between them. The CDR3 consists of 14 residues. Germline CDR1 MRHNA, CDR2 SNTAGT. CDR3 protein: CASSDSADYNEQFF. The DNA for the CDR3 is TGTGCCAGCAGTGACTCTGCGGACTACAATGAGCAGTTCTTC.

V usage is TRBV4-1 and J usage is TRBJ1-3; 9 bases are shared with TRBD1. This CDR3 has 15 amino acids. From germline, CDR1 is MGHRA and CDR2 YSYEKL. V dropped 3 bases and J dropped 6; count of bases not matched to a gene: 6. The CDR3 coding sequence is TGCGCCAGCAGCCACACGGGACAGGGAGAAAACACCATATATTTT. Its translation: CASSHTGQGENTIYF.

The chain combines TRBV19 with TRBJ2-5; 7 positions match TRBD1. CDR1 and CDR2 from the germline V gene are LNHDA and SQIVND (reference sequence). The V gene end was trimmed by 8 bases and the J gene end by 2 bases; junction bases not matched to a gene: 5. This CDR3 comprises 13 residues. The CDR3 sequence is CASHRTGQETQYF. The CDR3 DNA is TGTGCCAGTCACCGGACAGGTCAAGAGACCCAGTACTTC.

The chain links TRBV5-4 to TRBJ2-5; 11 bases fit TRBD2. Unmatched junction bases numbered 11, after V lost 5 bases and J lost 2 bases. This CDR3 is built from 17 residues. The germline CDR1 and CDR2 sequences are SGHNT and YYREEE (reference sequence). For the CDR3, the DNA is TGTGCCAGCAGAATTAGCGGGGGGGCCGGGAATCAAGAGACCCAGTACTTC. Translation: CASRISGGAGNQETQYF.

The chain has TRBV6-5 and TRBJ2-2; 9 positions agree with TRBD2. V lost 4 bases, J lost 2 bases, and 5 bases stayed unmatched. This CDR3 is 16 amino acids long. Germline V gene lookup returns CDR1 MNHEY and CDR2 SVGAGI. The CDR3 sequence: CASSWEAGGNTGELFF. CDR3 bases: TGTGCCAGCAGTTGGGAAGCGGGAGGCAACACCGGGGAGCTGTTTTTT.

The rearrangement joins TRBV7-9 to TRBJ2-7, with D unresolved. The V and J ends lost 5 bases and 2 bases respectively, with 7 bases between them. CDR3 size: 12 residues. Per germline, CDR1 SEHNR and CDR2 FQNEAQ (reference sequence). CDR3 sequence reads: CASSLLTYEQYF. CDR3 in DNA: TGTGCCAGCAGCCTTCTTACCTACGAGCAGTACTTC.

CDR3 sequence reads: CASSGGGPYNEQFF. The CDR3 DNA sequence: TGTGCCAGCAGCGGCGGGGGTCCCTACAATGAGCAGTTCTTC. J is TRBJ2-1 and V is TRBV9, with 7 bases identical to TRBD2. Germline-derived CDR1 and CDR2 are SGDLS and YYNGEE. J was trimmed by 2 bases and V by 3 bases; bases with no gene match: 2. The CDR3 length is 14 residues.

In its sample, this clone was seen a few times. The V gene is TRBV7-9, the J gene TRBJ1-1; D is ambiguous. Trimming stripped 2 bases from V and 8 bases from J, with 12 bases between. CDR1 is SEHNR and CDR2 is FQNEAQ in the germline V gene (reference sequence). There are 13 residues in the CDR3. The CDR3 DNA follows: TGTGCCAGCAGCTTATCGAGGGCTGGCGAAGCTTTCTTT. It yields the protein CASSLSRAGEAFF.

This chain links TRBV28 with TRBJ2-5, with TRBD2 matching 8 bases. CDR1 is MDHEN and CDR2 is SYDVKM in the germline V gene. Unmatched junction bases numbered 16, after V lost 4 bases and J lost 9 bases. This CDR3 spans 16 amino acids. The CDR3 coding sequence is TGTGCCAGCAGTTCCCCCGGTGGTGTAGCGGGGCCTTCCCAGTACTTC. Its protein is CASSSPGGVAGPSQYF.

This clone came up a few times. The CDR3 DNA sequence: TGCGCCAGCAGCTTCAATGGTGGCGGAGTGGGCTACGAGCAGTACTTC. As protein: CASSFNGGGVGYEQYF. The chain carries TRBV5-1 and TRBJ2-7; D is ambiguous. V was clipped by 2 bases and J by 3 bases, with 18 bases between them. Germline CDR1 is SGHRS and CDR2 is YFSETQ. This CDR3 contains 16 residues.

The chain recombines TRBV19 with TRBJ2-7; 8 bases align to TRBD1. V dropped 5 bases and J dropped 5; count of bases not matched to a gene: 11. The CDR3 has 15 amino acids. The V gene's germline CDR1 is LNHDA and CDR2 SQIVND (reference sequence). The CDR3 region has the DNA TGTGCCAGTAGTGACAGGGGCAGGAATATTGACGAGCAGTACTTC. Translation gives CASSDRGRNIDEQYF.